Listed below are T cell receptor beta chains from one sample, sequenced in a study of control samples from healthy donors and cancer patients. Assay: immunoSEQ multiplex PCR; the TCRdb copy retains only in-frame clones and omits some. The profile shows just over 90,000 clones, roughly 86% of them singletons. Sequencing input: blood. The receptors shown here come from a woman in her 50s in good health. CDR3s include the opening cysteine and the closing phenylalanine or tryptophan. A D gene is named only where the DNA matches it firmly. Not every row has a clone size; where given, it reads once, few, many or a size class.

>few|TRBV25-1|TRBJ2-7|.
TGTGCCAGCAGTGAAGTTTACGGGGGCGACTCCTACGAGCAGTACTTC
CASSEVYGGDSYEQYF
>.|TRBV19|TRBJ1-2|.
TGTGCCACCGGACACGTTCAGGATTATGGCTACACCTTC
CATGHVQDYGYTF
>.|TRBV10-3|TRBJ2-2|.
TGTGCCATCGGGAAAAGTATCGAGAACACCGGGGAGCTGTTTTTT
CAIGKSIENTGELFF
>.|TRBV6-2/TRBV6-3|TRBJ2-7|.
TGTGCCAGCAGTGACTCCTACGAGCAGTACTTC
CASSDSYEQYF
>.|TRBV5-1|TRBJ2-5|TRBD1
TGCGCCAGCAGCCTTGGGACAGGGGTGGCAGAGACCCAGTACTTC
CASSLGTGVAETQYF
>.|TRBV29-1|TRBJ1-3|TRBD1
TGCAGCGTTGAACCTCAGACAGGGAGAAACACCATATATTTT
CSVEPQTGRNTIYF
>.|TRBV6-6|TRBJ1-2|.
TGTGCCAGCAGTTACTGGAGTGAAGGCTACACCTTC
CASSYWSEGYTF
>once|TRBV6-5|TRBJ2-7|TRBD2
TGTGCCAGCAGTTACGGCGGGGGGATCGAAGAGCAGTACTTC
CASSYGGGIEEQYF
>.|TRBV28|TRBJ1-6|.
TGTGCCAGCCGCCTTCGACAGAATTCACCCCTCCACTTT
CASRLRQNSPLHF
>.|TRBV7-9|TRBJ2-1|.
TGTGCCAGCGAGACGGGGCTCGCGGGCAATGAGCAGTTCTTC
CASETGLAGNEQFF
>.|TRBV18|TRBJ1-1|.
TGTGCCAGCTCCCCGGGACCCAACACTGAAGCTTTCTTT
CASSPGPNTEAFF
>.|TRBV11-2|TRBJ2-2|.
TGTGCCAGCAGCTTAGTTCCGGACGCCGGGGAGCTGTTTTTT
CASSLVPDAGELFF
>.|TRBV11-3|TRBJ2-1|TRBD2
TGTGCCAGCAGCTTAGGGCTAGCGGGAGGGGACGAGCAGTTCTTC
CASSLGLAGGDEQFF
>few|TRBV6-6|TRBJ1-1|.
TGTGCCAGCACCCCCCTAAAGGGCTTGAACACTGAAGCTTTCTTT
CASTPLKGLNTEAFF
>.|TRBV10-3|TRBJ1-5|.
TGTGCCATCAGTGAGTCAATGGGAGGTCCCGATAGCAATCAGCCCCAGCATTTT
CAISESMGGPDSNQPQHF
>.|TRBV28|TRBJ2-5|TRBD2
TGTGCCAGCAGTCTCCAGCGGGGGGGCCCGAAGACCCAGTACTTC
CASSLQRGGPKTQYF
>.|TRBV7-2|TRBJ2-2|TRBD2
TGTGCCAGCAGAGTAGCGGGGGGAAACACCGGGGAGCTGTTTTTT
CASRVAGGNTGELFF
>.|TRBV7-8|TRBJ2-1|.
TGTGCCAGCAGCTTAACTCGGGACCATGAGCAGTTCTTC
CASSLTRDHEQFF
>.|TRBV6-5|TRBJ1-1|.
TGTGCCAGCAGTACCCCGGTGGGGGGGCAAGCTTTCTTT
CASSTPVGGQAFF
>.|TRBV29-1|TRBJ1-4|.
TGCAGCGTTGGGGTCACAGACGAAAAACTGTTTTTT
CSVGVTDEKLFF
>few|TRBV28|TRBJ1-1|.
TGTGCCAGCAGTTTCCGGCGCTTCGGCGAACGCGCTGAAGCTTTCTTT
CASSFRRFGERAEAFF
>.|TRBV5-1|TRBJ2-7|.
TGCGCCAGCAGAAGTGGGAGCTCCTACGAGCAGTACTTC
CASRSGSSYEQYF
>.|TRBV6-2/TRBV6-3|TRBJ2-7|.
TGTGCCAGCAGCCACTACTTCCGCGACCTAGACGAGCAGTACTTC
CASSHYFRDLDEQYF
>once|TRBV21-1|TRBJ2-3|.
TGTGCCAGCACCTCAGGAACAGATACGCAGTATTTT
CASTSGTDTQYF